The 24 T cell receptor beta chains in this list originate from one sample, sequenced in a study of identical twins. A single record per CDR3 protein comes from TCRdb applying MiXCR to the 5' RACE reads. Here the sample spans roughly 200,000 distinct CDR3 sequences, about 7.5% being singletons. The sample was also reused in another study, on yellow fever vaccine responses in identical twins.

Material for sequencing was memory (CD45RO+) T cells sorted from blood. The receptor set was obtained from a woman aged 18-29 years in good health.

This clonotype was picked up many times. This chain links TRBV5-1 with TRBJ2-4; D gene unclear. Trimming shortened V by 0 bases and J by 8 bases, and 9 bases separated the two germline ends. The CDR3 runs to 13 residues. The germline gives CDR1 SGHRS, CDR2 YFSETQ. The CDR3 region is CASSLAGSHIQYF. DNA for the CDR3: TGCGCCAGCAGCTTGGCCGGAAGCCACATTCAGTACTTC.

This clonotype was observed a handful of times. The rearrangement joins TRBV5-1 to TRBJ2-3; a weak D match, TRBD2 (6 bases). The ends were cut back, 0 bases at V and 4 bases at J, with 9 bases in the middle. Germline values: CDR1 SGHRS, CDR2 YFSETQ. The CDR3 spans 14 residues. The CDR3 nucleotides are TGCGCCAGCAGCTTGGCTGCTAGCGCAGATACGCAGTATTTT. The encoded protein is CASSLAASADTQYF.

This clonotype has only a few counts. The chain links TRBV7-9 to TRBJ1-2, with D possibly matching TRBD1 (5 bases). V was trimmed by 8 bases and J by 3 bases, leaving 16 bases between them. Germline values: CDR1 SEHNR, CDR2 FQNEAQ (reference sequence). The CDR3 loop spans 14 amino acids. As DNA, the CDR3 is TGTGCCAGCCGCACCGGATTGGGGGACTATGGCTACACCTTC. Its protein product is CASRTGLGDYGYTF.

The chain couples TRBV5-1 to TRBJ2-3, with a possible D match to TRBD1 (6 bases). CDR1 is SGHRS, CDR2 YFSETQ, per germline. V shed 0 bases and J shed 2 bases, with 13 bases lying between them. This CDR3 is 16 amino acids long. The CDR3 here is CASSLGQGFNTDTQYF. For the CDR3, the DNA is TGCGCCAGCAGCTTGGGGCAGGGGTTCAACACAGATACGCAGTATTTT.

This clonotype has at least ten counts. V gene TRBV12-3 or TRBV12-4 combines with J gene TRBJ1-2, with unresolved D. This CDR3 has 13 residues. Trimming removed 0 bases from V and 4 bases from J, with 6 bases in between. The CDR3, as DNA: TGTGCCAGCAGTTTAGCAGCCCCCTATGGCTACACCTTC. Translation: CASSLAAPYGYTF.

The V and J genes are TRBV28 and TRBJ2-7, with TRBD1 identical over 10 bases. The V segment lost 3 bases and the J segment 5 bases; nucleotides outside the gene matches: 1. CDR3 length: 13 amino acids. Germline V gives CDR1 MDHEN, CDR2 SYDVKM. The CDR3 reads CASSFDRGHEQYF. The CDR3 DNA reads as TGTGCCAGCAGTTTCGACAGGGGGCACGAGCAGTACTTC.

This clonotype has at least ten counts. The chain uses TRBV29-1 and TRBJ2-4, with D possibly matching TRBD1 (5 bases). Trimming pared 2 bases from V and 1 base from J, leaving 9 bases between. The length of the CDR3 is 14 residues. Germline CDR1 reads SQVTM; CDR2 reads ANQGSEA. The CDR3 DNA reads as TGCAGCGTTGAATTGGGGCAGGCCAAAAACATTCAGTACTTC. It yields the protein CSVELGQAKNIQYF.

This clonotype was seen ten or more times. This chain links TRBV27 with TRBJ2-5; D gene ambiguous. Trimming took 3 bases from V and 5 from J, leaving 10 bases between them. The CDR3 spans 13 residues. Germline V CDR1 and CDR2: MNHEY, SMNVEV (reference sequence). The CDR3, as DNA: TGTGCCAGCAGTTTTTCGGCGGCGGAGACCCAGTACTTC. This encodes CASSFSAAETQYF.

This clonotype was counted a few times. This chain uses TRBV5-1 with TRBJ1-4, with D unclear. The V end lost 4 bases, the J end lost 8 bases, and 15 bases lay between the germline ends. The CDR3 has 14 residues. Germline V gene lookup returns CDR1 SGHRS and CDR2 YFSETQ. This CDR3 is CASSPGISNEKLFF. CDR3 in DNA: TGCGCCAGCAGCCCGGGAATCTCGAACGAAAAACTGTTTTTT.

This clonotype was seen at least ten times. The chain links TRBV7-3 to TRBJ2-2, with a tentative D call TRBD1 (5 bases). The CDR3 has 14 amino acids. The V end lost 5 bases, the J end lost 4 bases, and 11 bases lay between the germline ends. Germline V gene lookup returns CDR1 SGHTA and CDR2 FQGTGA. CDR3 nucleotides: TGTGCCAGCAGCGTCGACAGTTTCACCGGGGAGCTGTTTTTT. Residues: CASSVDSFTGELFF.

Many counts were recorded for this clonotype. CDR3 sequence reads: CASATAGTSGELFF. Here the CDR3 DNA reads TGTGCCAGCGCGACCGCGGGAACATCCGGGGAGCTGTTTTTT. J is TRBJ2-2 and V is TRBV28; tentative D call: TRBD2 (6 bases). Looked up from germline, CDR1 is MDHEN and CDR2 is SYDVKM. V gave up 8 bases and J gave up 6 bases, with 16 bases separating them. The CDR3 totals 14 residues.

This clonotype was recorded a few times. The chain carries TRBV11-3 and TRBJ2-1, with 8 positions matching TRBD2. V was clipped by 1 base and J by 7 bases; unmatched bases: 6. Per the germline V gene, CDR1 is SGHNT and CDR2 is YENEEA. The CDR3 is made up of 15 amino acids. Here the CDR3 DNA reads TGTGCCAGCAGCTTAGGACGGGGGGGGTCAAATGAGCAGTTCTTC. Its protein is CASSLGRGGSNEQFF.

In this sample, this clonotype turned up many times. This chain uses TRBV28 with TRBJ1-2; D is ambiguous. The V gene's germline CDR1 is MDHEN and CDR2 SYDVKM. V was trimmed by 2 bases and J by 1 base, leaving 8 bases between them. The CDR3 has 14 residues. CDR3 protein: CASSLLLSNYGYTF. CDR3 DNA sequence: TGTGCCAGCAGTTTACTTTTAAGTAACTATGGCTACACCTTC.

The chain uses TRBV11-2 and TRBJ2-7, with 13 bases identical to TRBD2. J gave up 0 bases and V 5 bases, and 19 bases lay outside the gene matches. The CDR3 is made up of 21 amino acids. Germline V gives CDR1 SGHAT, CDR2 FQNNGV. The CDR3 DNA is TGTGCCAGCAGCGCCTCTACAACAGGGGGAAGGACTAGCGGGAGCTCCTACGAGCAGTACTTC. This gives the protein CASSASTTGGRTSGSSYEQYF.

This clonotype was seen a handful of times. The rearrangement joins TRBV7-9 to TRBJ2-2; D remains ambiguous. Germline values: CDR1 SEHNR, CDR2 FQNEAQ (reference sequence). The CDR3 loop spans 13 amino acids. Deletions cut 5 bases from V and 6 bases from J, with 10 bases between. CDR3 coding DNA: TGTGCCAGCAGCCCCAATGGGGCCGGGGAGCTGTTTTTT. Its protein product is CASSPNGAGELFF.

This CDR3 reads CASSRTGTDLAYEQYF. CDR3 bases: TGCGCCAGCAGCCGGACCGGGACCGATCTCGCCTACGAGCAGTACTTC. The chain carries TRBV4-1 and TRBJ2-7; tentatively, D is TRBD1 or TRBD2 (5 bases each). The CDR3 is 16 amino acids. V was pared by 4 bases and J by 2 bases, with 18 bases between. Germline V gene sequence: CDR1 MGHRA, CDR2 YSYEKL.

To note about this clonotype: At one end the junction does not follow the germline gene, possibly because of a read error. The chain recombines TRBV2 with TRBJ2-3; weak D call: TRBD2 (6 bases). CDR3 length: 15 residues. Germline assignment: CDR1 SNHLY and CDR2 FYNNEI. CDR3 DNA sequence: TGTGCCAGCAGTCCAAGCGGGTATAGCACAGATACGCACTATTTT. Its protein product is CASSPSGYSTDTHYF.

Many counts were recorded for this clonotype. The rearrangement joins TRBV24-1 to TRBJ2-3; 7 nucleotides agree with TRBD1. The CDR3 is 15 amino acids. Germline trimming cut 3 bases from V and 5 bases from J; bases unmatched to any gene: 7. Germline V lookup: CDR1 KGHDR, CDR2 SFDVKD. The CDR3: CATSDDRATQDTQYF. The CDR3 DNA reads TGTGCCACCAGTGATGACAGGGCGACACAAGATACGCAGTATTTT.

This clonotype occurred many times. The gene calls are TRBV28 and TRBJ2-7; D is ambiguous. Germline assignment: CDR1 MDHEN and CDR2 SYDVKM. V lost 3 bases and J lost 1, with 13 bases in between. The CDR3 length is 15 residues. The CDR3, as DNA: TGTGCCAGCAGTTTTATTGGGGTAAAATCCTACGAGCAGTACTTC. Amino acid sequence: CASSFIGVKSYEQYF.

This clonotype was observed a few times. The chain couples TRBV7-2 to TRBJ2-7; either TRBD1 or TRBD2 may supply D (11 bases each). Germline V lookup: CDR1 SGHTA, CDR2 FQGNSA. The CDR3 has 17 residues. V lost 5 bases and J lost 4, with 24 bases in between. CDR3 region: CASSEDRGPSGRYEQYF. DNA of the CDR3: TGTGCCAGCAGCGAGGACAGGGGGCCTAGCGGGAGGTACGAGCAGTACTTC.

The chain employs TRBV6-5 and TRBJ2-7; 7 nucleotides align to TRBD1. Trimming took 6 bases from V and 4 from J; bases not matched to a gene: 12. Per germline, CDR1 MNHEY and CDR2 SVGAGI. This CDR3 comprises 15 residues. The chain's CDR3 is CASRLQRTGSYEQYF. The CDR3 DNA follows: TGTGCCAGCAGATTACAACGGACAGGATCATACGAGCAGTACTTC.

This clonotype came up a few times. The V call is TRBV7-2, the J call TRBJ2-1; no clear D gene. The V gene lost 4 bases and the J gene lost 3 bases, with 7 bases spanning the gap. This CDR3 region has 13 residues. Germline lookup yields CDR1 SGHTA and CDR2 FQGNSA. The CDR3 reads CASSSRFYNEQFF. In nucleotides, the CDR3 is TGTGCCAGCAGCTCGAGGTTCTACAATGAGCAGTTCTTC. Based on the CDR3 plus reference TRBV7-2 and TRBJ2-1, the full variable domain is GAGVSQSPSNKVTEKGKDVELRCDPISGHTALYWYRQSLGQGLEFLIYFQGNSAPDKSGLPSDRFSAERTGGSVSTLTIQRTQQEDSAVYLCASSSRFYNEQFFGPGTRLTVL.

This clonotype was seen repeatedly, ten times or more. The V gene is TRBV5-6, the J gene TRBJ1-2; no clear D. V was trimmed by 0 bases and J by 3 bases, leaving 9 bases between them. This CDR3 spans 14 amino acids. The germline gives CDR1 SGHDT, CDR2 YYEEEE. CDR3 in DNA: TGTGCCAGCAGCTTGGGGACGGCTCACTATGGCTACACCTTC. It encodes CASSLGTAHYGYTF.

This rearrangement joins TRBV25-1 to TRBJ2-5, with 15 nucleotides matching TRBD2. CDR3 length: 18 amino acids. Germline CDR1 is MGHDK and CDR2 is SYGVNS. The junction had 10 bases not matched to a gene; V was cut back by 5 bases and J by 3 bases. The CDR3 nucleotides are TGTGCCAGCAGTCCCCAAGGAGGACTAGCGGGAGGGAAAGAGACCCAGTACTTC. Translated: CASSPQGGLAGGKETQYF.